These 20 T cell receptor beta chains were sequenced from one sample in a study of shared clonotypes between healthy human individuals. Naive CD8 cells lacked CD45RO and underwent positive selection for CCR7, leaving out terminally differentiated effector memory CD45RA+ cells. Assay used: immunoSEQ multiplex PCR; TCRdb lists only in-frame clones, some missing. This table holds some 2.1 million clones, about 93% found once. The sequenced material came from naive CD8+ T cells from PBMCs. The receptor set was obtained from a man in his late teens or twenties in good health. Some clones in this sample may be carry-over from other donors' samples.

The chain uses TRBV10-3 and TRBJ2-2; D possibly corresponds to TRBD2 (6 bases). V lost 5 bases and J lost 5, with 18 bases in between. The CDR3 loop spans 16 amino acids. The germline gives CDR1 ENHRY, CDR2 SYGVKD. This CDR3 is CAISRGGTSWTGELFF. The CDR3 bases are TGTGCCATCAGTCGGGGTGGGACTTCGTGGACCGGGGAGCTGTTTTTT.

The chain couples TRBV19 to TRBJ1-1; D is possibly TRBD1 (6 bases). The V gene lost 7 bases and the J gene lost 3 bases, with 12 bases spanning the gap. CDR3 length equals 13 residues. Germline CDR1 is LNHDA and CDR2 is SQIVND (reference sequence). CDR3 sequence reads: CASKTGRDTEAFF. CDR3 nucleotides: TGTGCCAGTAAAACAGGGAGGGACACTGAAGCTTTCTTT.

The gene calls are TRBV21-1 and TRBJ2-7; TRBD2 is taken as the D call from the table, unchecked against the DNA. TRBV21-1 is classified as a pseudogene. The CDR3 runs to 15 residues. CDR3 region: CASSKGGLAGAEQYF. DNA for the CDR3: TGTGCCAGCAGCAAAGGAGGGCTAGCGGGAGCCGAGCAGTACTTC.

The CDR3 DNA reads as TGCGCCAGCAGCTTGGATGAAGGGAGCGCTCTAAGCAATCAGCCCCAGCATTTT. It specifies CASSLDEGSALSNQPQHF. The V call is TRBV5-1, the J call TRBJ1-5; unclear D gene. The CDR3 extends over 18 amino acids. V lost 0 bases and J lost 1, with 17 bases in between. Per the germline V gene, CDR1 is SGHRS and CDR2 is YFSETQ.

V and J are TRBV27 and TRBJ2-4; 9 bases map to TRBD1. With 6 bases clipped from V and 5 bases from J, the junction kept 5 bases outside the gene matches. Germline V gene lookup returns CDR1 MNHEY and CDR2 SMNVEV (reference sequence). The CDR3 length is 14 residues. CDR3 DNA: TGTGCCAGCAGCGAAAGACAGGGGGAAAACATTCAGTACTTC. It is translated as CASSERQGENIQYF.

The chain employs TRBV28 and TRBJ2-7; the D call may be TRBD1 or TRBD2 (6 bases each). With 5 bases removed from V and 5 bases from J, the gap between germline ends came to 22 bases. The CDR3 is 16 amino acids. Germline V gene lookup returns CDR1 MDHEN and CDR2 SYDVKM. CDR3 in DNA: TGTGCCAGCAGTCCAAACGGGGGCCTTCTTTTTAACGAGCAGTACTTC. It encodes CASSPNGGLLFNEQYF. Together with reference TRBV28 and TRBJ2-7, the CDR3 gives the full variable domain: DVKVTQSSRYLVKRTGEKVFLECVQDMDHENMFWYRQDPGLGLRLIYFSYDVKMKEKGDIPEGYSVSREKKERFSLILESASTNQTSMYLCASSPNGGLLFNEQYFGPGTRLTVT.

The J gene is TRBJ1-1, the V gene TRBV30; D gene ambiguous. The germline gives CDR1 GTSNPN, CDR2 SVGIG (reference sequence). V lost 0 bases to trimming and J lost 2 bases, with 16 bases between them. This CDR3 contains 16 residues. CDR3 coding DNA: TGTGCCTGGAGTGTACTGGAACCCTGGCAAAACACTGAAGCTTTCTTT. Its protein product is CAWSVLEPWQNTEAFF. Full variable domain (rest looked up from reference TRBV30 and TRBJ1-1): SQTIHQWPATLVQPVGSPLSLECTVEGTSNPNLYWYRQAAGRGLQLLFYSVGIGQISSEVPQNLSASRPQDRQFILSSKKLLLSDSGFYLCAWSVLEPWQNTEAFFGQGTRLTVV.

A few counts support this clone. The V gene is TRBV9, the J gene TRBJ1-1; 9 nucleotides line up with TRBD1. The length of the CDR3 is 15 residues. Per germline, CDR1 SGDLS and CDR2 YYNGEE. V lost 4 bases and J lost 4; bases outside the gene matches: 8. The CDR3 sequence: CASSILGTGSTEAFF. CDR3 sequence (DNA): TGTGCCAGCAGCATCCTTGGGACAGGGAGCACTGAAGCTTTCTTT.

V and J are TRBV18 and TRBJ1-3; D uncertain. The CDR3 covers 15 residues. Trimming stripped 3 bases from V and 0 bases from J, with 9 bases between. Germline assignment: CDR1 KGHSH and CDR2 LQKENI. The CDR3 nucleotides are TGTGCCAGCTCACCTCCGATACCCTCTGGAAACACCATATATTTT. It is translated as CASSPPIPSGNTIYF.

The V gene is TRBV27, the J gene TRBJ2-3; TRBD2 matches at 7 bases. The CDR3 is 15 amino acids. V trimming: 5 bases; J trimming: 4 bases; junction bases outside the gene matches: 9. Germline CDR1 MNHEY, CDR2 SMNVEV (reference sequence). CDR3 nucleotide sequence: TGTGCCAGCAGTCCATGGGGGGGAGTGGCAGATACGCAGTATTTT. Amino acids: CASSPWGGVADTQYF.

For the CDR3, the DNA is TGTGCCAGCAGTCTTACTAGCGGCCCCACAGATACGCAGTATTTT. Translated, it gives CASSLTSGPTDTQYF. The chain employs TRBV2 and TRBJ2-3, with 8 positions matching TRBD2. After removal of 5 bases from V and 2 bases from J, the junction contained 6 bases not matched to a gene. This CDR3 spans 15 amino acids. Looked up from germline, CDR1 is SNHLY and CDR2 is FYNNEI.

Details on this clone: At the DNA level, this CDR3 is encoded by other sequences in the same sample as well. The chain uses TRBV19 and TRBJ2-7, with TRBD1 as a possible D gene (6 bases). This CDR3 region has 14 residues. V gave up 1 base and J gave up 2 bases, with 9 bases separating them. CDR1 and CDR2 (germline): LNHDA, SQIVND (reference sequence). This CDR3 is CASSIGTAAYEQYF. The CDR3 nucleotides are TGTGCCAGTAGTATAGGGACAGCTGCCTACGAGCAGTACTTC.

This clone showed up just once. V and J are TRBV2 and TRBJ2-1; 9 bases are shared with TRBD2. The length of the CDR3 is 19 residues. Germline values: CDR1 SNHLY, CDR2 FYNNEI. V gave up 6 bases and J gave up 4 bases; unmatched junction bases: 19. Written as DNA, the CDR3 is TGTGCCAGCAGGGACCCCTGGAGCGGGGGGACCGGTAGGTACAATGAGCAGTTCTTC. Translated: CASRDPWSGGTGRYNEQFF.

The chain couples TRBV28 to TRBJ1-1; D gene unclear. The CDR3 has 15 residues. Germline CDR1 is MDHEN and CDR2 is SYDVKM. V lost 4 bases, J lost 6 bases, and 18 bases lay in between. The chain's CDR3 is CASSSSLGHRPEAFF. The CDR3, as DNA: TGTGCCAGCAGTTCTTCCCTCGGGCACCGACCTGAAGCTTTCTTT.

The CDR3 nucleotides are TGTGCCAGCAGTCCGATCGGGACGGGGAATGAAAAACTGTTTTTT. This codes for CASSPIGTGNEKLFF. The chain recombines TRBV9 with TRBJ1-4; the D gene is possibly TRBD1 (5 bases). The CDR3 runs 15 residues. Germline CDR1 is SGDLS and CDR2 is YYNGEE. Deletions cut 5 bases from V and 5 bases from J, with 16 bases between.

V usage is TRBV14 and J usage is TRBJ2-7; TRBD1 matches 7 bases. Germline CDR1 reads SGHDN; CDR2 reads FVKESK. The trim removed 1 base at V and 6 bases at J, leaving 12 bases unmatched. This CDR3 is built from 16 residues. The CDR3 DNA follows: TGTGCCAGCAGCCAAGGGGACAGTCCCCTAGCCCGCGAGCAGTACTTC. Translated: CASSQGDSPLAREQYF.

The chain joins TRBV19 to TRBJ2-7; 11 positions match TRBD1. The ends lost 4 bases at V and 6 bases at J; junction bases unmatched: 11. Germline CDR1 and CDR2: LNHDA and SQIVND (reference sequence). The CDR3 has 16 residues. This CDR3 reads CASSTNRDRGFGEQYF. The CDR3 bases are TGTGCCAGTAGTACAAACCGGGACAGGGGGTTTGGCGAGCAGTACTTC.

With respect to this clone: The same CDR3 also results from other DNA sequences found in this sample. The genes are TRBV27 and TRBJ2-7, with 7 bases aligning to TRBD2. Per the germline V gene, CDR1 is MNHEY and CDR2 is SMNVEV (reference sequence). Trimming removed 9 bases from V and 2 bases from J; junction bases left unmatched: 4. The CDR3 totals 12 residues. CDR3 in amino acids: CASRGGAYEQYF. Written as DNA, the CDR3 is TGTGCCAGTCGCGGGGGAGCCTACGAGCAGTACTTC.

The chain employs TRBV7-9 and TRBJ2-5, with D unclear. Germline CDR1 SEHNR, CDR2 FQNEAQ (reference sequence). Trimming removed 6 bases at V and 1 base at J, with 12 bases between. CDR3 length: 14 amino acids. This chain's CDR3 is CASSQLGSQETQYF. The CDR3 region has the DNA TGTGCCAGCAGTCAGCTGGGAAGCCAAGAGACCCAGTACTTC. The full variable domain, in which reference TRBV7-9 and TRBJ2-5 provide the parts outside the CDR3, is DTGVSQNPRHKITKRGQNVTFRCDPISEHNRLYWYRQTLGQGPEFLTYFQNEAQLEKSRLLSDRFSAERPKGSFSTLEIQRTEQGDSAMYLCASSQLGSQETQYFGPGTRLLVL.

This clone was seen just once. The V call is TRBV27, the J call TRBJ2-1, with 9 bases matching TRBD2. Germline-derived CDR1 and CDR2 are MNHEY and SMNVEV (reference sequence). Trimming took 6 bases from V and 8 from J; bases not matched to a gene: 14. CDR3 length: 16 amino acids. The CDR3 DNA follows: TGTGCCAGCAGACCTGACGGGGCTAGCGGGGATTATGAGCAGTTCTTC. This encodes CASRPDGASGDYEQFF.